The 14 T cell receptor beta chains given below trace back to one sample, sequenced in a study of Graves' ophthalmopathy and Graves' hyperthyroidism. Amplified TCR beta CDR3 regions were obtained using RNA transcripts as template. The authors performed first-round RT-PCR with HTBI primers and then a second-round multiplex PCR. TCRdb analysed the multiplex PCR reads with MiXCR anew, one entry per CDR3 protein. This sample yields roughly 400,000 distinct CDR3 sequences, of which about a sixth are seen a single time; approximately 2.4% belongs to the top ten. The sequencing input was peripheral blood. These receptors originate from an adult woman with stable Graves' hyperthyroidism.

This clonotype was recorded at least ten times. CDR3 amino acids: CASSFSEQASDEQYF. The CDR3 nucleotides are TGCGCCAGCAGCTTTTCGGAGCAGGCCTCGGACGAGCAGTACTTC. This sequence joins TRBV5-1 and TRBJ2-7; D remains unclear. Per the germline V gene, CDR1 is SGHRS and CDR2 is YFSETQ. V dropped 2 bases and J dropped 5 bases, with 17 bases sitting between them. The CDR3 is 15 residues long.

The chain has TRBV12-3 or TRBV12-4 and TRBJ1-2; D is ambiguous. Deletions cut 8 bases from V and 3 bases from J, with 10 bases between. The CDR3 loop spans 12 amino acids. The CDR3 region has the DNA TGTGCCAGCGCCCTTACCGACTATGGCTACACCTTC. Its translation is CASALTDYGYTF.

In regard to this clonotype: It may be a read error: a sequence one base away is much more abundant. The chain couples TRBV5-1 to TRBJ1-3; tentatively, D is TRBD1 (6 bases). The CDR3 runs 15 residues. Germline CDR1 reads SGHRS; CDR2 reads YFSETQ. This CDR3 is CAGRRDRNSGNTIYF. CDR3 DNA sequence: TGCGCCGGCAGACGCGACAGGAACTCTGGAAACACCATATATTTT.

Notes on this clonotype: The junction does not match germline at one end; this may be a read error. The chain carries TRBV20-1 and TRBJ2-5; D assignment may be TRBD1 or TRBD2 (5 bases each). The CDR3 totals 15 residues. Per germline, CDR1 DFQATT and CDR2 SNEGSKA (reference sequence). The CDR3 sequence is CSARAQDRGAETQHF. The CDR3 DNA reads TGCAGTGCTAGAGCTCAGGATAGGGGAGCAGAGACCCAGCACTTC.

This clonotype was recorded at least ten times. The chain couples TRBV6-2 or TRBV6-3 to TRBJ1-1, with 11 bases matching TRBD1. The CDR3 is 15 residues long. Germline assignment: CDR1 MNHEY and CDR2 SVGEGT. J gave up 3 bases and V 4 bases, and 4 bases lay outside the gene matches. In DNA, the CDR3 is TGTGCCAGCAGTTCGGACAGGGGGCCCGACACTGAAGCTTTCTTT. This translates into CASSSDRGPDTEAFF.

This clonotype was found many times. V is TRBV30 and J is TRBJ2-7; 7 nucleotides agree with TRBD2. Germline assignment: CDR1 GTSNPN and CDR2 SVGIG (reference sequence). CDR3 size: 13 residues. Trimming cost V 3 bases and J 6 bases; bases outside gene matches: 8. CDR3 sequence (DNA): TGTGCCTGGAGCGGCGGCGGGGGTAGCGAGCAGTACTTC. Amino acid sequence: CAWSGGGGSEQYF. Together with reference TRBV30 and TRBJ2-7, the CDR3 gives the full variable domain: SQTIHQWPATLVQPVGSPLSLECTVEGTSNPNLYWYRQAAGRGLQLLFYSVGIGQISSEVPQNLSASRPQDRQFILSSKKLLLSDSGFYLCAWSGGGGSEQYFGPGTRLTVT.

This clonotype was counted at least ten times. The V call is TRBV20-1, the J call TRBJ1-3, with a tentative D call TRBD1 (5 bases). This CDR3 is built from 16 residues. The germline gives CDR1 DFQATT, CDR2 SNEGSKA (reference sequence). The V end was cut by 6 bases, the J end by 0 bases, with 18 bases between. In nucleotides, the CDR3 is TGCAGTGCCAGCGCCCTCAGGGCAAGCTCTGGAAACACCATATATTTT. Protein product: CSASALRASSGNTIYF.

There are many counts of this clonotype. The chain carries TRBV24-1 and TRBJ1-3, with D hard to call. The CDR3 totals 13 residues. With 0 bases removed from V and 4 bases from J, the gap between germline ends came to 3 bases. The V gene's germline CDR1 is KGHDR and CDR2 SFDVKD. CDR3 sequence: CATSDLQGNTIYF. The CDR3 DNA reads TGTGCCACCAGTGATTTGCAAGGAAACACCATATATTTT.

This clonotype was counted many times. The chain recombines TRBV18 with TRBJ1-1, with 7 nucleotides matching TRBD1. The CDR3 runs to 15 residues. V lost 3 bases, J lost 2 bases, and 6 bases stayed unmatched. Germline lookup yields CDR1 KGHSH and CDR2 LQKENI. The CDR3: CASSPQGGINTEAFF. The DNA for the CDR3 is TGTGCCAGCTCACCCCAGGGGGGGATAAACACTGAAGCTTTCTTT.

This clonotype has ten or more counts. This sequence joins TRBV9 and TRBJ1-1; possible D gene TRBD1, 6 bases. The CDR3 has 14 residues. V dropped 3 bases and J dropped 5 bases, with 14 bases sitting between them. Looked up from germline, CDR1 is SGDLS and CDR2 is YYNGEE. The CDR3 loop reads CASSANRVGTEAFF. CDR3 sequence (DNA): TGTGCCAGCAGCGCAAACAGGGTGGGGACTGAAGCTTTCTTT.

This clonotype was observed at least ten times. The gene calls are TRBV6-1 and TRBJ1-1; D might be TRBD1 (6 bases). V was clipped by 8 bases and J by 6 bases, with 19 bases between them. CDR1 is MNHNS and CDR2 is SASEGT in the germline V gene. The CDR3 has 14 residues. This CDR3 reads CASALGGARAEAFF. DNA for the CDR3: TGTGCCAGCGCTCTTGGGGGGGCCCGGGCTGAAGCTTTCTTT.

This clonotype was recorded at least ten times. The junction differs from germline at one of its ends, possibly a read error. The chain employs TRBV2 and TRBJ1-2, with TRBD1 as a possible D gene (5 bases). This CDR3 has 12 amino acids. Germline CDR1 is SNHLY and CDR2 is FYNNEI. The CDR3 spells CASSQGIYGHTF. Here the CDR3 DNA reads TGTGCCAGCAGTCAGGGAATCTATGGCCACACCTTC.

This clonotype was seen at least ten times. The rearrangement joins TRBV7-6 to TRBJ2-5; 7 bases align to TRBD2. Trimming at V came to 3 bases and at J to 5 bases, leaving 9 bases not matched to a gene. Germline V CDR1 and CDR2: SGHVS, FNYEAQ. CDR3 size: 15 residues. CDR3 sequence reads: CASSFSAGRLETQYF. The CDR3 coding sequence is TGTGCCAGCAGCTTTTCAGCGGGAAGGTTGGAGACCCAGTACTTC.

This clonotype was seen many times. The CDR3 region is CASSLVLYGYTF. The CDR3 DNA sequence: TGTGCCAGCAGTCTGGTCCTCTATGGCTACACCTTC. The rearrangement links TRBV28 to TRBJ1-2; no clear D gene. V shed 5 bases and J shed 4 bases, with 8 bases lying between them. The V gene's germline CDR1 is MDHEN and CDR2 SYDVKM. CDR3 length: 12 amino acids.